Listed here are 24 T cell receptor beta chains from one sample, sequenced in a study of blood T cell repertoires in COVID-19. Method: immunoSEQ multiplex PCR; TCRdb's copy keeps in-frame clones and lacks some. The repertoire holds under 350,000 clones, with 90% as singletons. The sequencing input was PBMCs or T cells enriched from blood (not recorded which). These receptors originate from a man in his 60s who had recovered from COVID-19.

J is TRBJ2-7 and V is TRBV27, with 13 bases identical to TRBD2. Trimming took 0 bases from V and 9 from J; bases not matched to a gene: 8. The germline gives CDR1 MNHEY, CDR2 SMNVEV (reference sequence). The CDR3 length is 16 residues. The CDR3 is CASSLSVGTSGAGQYF. The CDR3 region has the DNA TGTGCCAGCAGTTTATCGGTCGGGACTAGCGGGGCGGGGCAGTACTTC.

This chain links TRBV18 with TRBJ2-1, with 7 bases identical to TRBD2. V trimming: 5 bases; J trimming: 8 bases; junction bases outside the gene matches: 9. CDR1 KGHSH and CDR2 LQKENI come from the germline V gene. This CDR3 is built from 14 residues. CDR3 DNA: TGTGCCAGCTCAGGGACTACCTATTTCGATGAGCAGTTCTTC. Its protein product is CASSGTTYFDEQFF.

This clone was detected only a few times. V is TRBV27 and J is TRBJ1-1; D not resolved. Germline CDR1 is MNHEY and CDR2 is SMNVEV (reference sequence). Deletions cut 5 bases from V and 0 bases from J, with 7 bases between. This CDR3 region has 13 residues. The CDR3 loop reads CASSRGLNTEAFF. In nucleotides, the CDR3 is TGTGCCAGCAGTCGGGGATTGAACACTGAAGCTTTCTTT.

The CDR3: CASSWGLEAFF. CDR3 DNA sequence: TGTGCCAGTAGTTGGGGGCTCGAAGCTTTCTTT. The rearrangement links TRBV19 to TRBJ1-1, with a possible D match to TRBD1 (6 bases). The CDR3 has 11 amino acids. CDR1 and CDR2 from the germline V gene are LNHDA and SQIVND (reference sequence). Trimming pared 5 bases from V and 8 bases from J, leaving 9 bases between.

In DNA, the CDR3 is TGCAGCGTGGCTGGACAGGGAAGTATGGGCTACACCTTC. Protein sequence: CSVAGQGSMGYTF. The V gene is TRBV29-1, the J gene TRBJ1-2; 8 bases fit TRBD1. CDR3 size: 13 residues. V gave up 6 bases and J gave up 8 bases; unmatched junction bases: 11. Germline lookup yields CDR1 SQVTM and CDR2 ANQGSEA. The entire variable domain, with the rest obtained from reference TRBV29-1 and TRBJ1-2, is as follows: SAVISQKPSRDICQRGTSLTIQCQVDSQVTMMFWYRQQPGQSLTLIATANQGSEATYESGFVIDKFPISRPNLTFSTLTVSNMSPEDSSIYLCSVAGQGSMGYTFGSGTRLTVV.

The chain has TRBV5-1 and TRBJ2-3; 8 bases align to TRBD1. The germline gives CDR1 SGHRS, CDR2 YFSETQ. The CDR3 sequence is 18 residues long. The V and J ends lost 1 base and 7 bases, in that order; junction bases with no gene match: 17. The CDR3 here is CASSLSAPQDREVHTQYF. The CDR3 DNA is TGCGCCAGCAGCTTGTCTGCCCCCCAGGACAGGGAGGTCCATACGCAGTATTTT.

A single count supports this clone. The chain links TRBV18 to TRBJ1-2; 10 bases align to TRBD1. Germline V CDR1 and CDR2: KGHSH, LQKENI. V was pared by 3 bases and J by 6 bases, with 7 bases of the junction left unmatched. There are 15 residues in the CDR3. The CDR3 loop reads CASSPTTGGEDGYTF. The CDR3 DNA sequence: TGTGCCAGCTCACCTACGACAGGGGGCGAGGATGGCTACACCTTC. Looking up the rest from reference TRBV18 and TRBJ1-2 gives the full variable domain: NAGVMQNPRHLVRRRGQEARLRCSPMKGHSHVYWYRQLPEEGLKFMVYLQKENIIDESGMPKERFSAEFPKEGPSILRIQQVVRGDSAAYFCASSPTTGGEDGYTFGSGTRLTVV.

The chain has TRBV12-3 or TRBV12-4 and TRBJ1-2; 10 bases map to TRBD1. The CDR3 totals 13 residues. V dropped 6 bases and J dropped 5; count of bases not matched to a gene: 3. CDR3 region: CASRDRGNYGYTF. The CDR3 DNA reads as TGTGCCAGCAGGGACAGGGGGAATTATGGCTACACCTTC.

On this clone: This CDR3 is also generated by other DNA sequences in the sample. The chain links TRBV30 to TRBJ2-2; D unclear. Germline CDR1 reads GTSNPN; CDR2 reads SVGIG (reference sequence). Trimming cost V 3 bases and J 1 base, with 9 bases left between them. The CDR3 consists of 14 residues. The DNA for the CDR3 is TGTGCCTGGAGCCCCGCAGGGAACACCGGGGAGCTGTTTTTT. It codes for CAWSPAGNTGELFF.

The V and J genes are TRBV5-8 and TRBJ1-6; 8 nucleotides agree with TRBD1. CDR1 and CDR2 (germline): SGHTS, YDEGEE. V gave up 2 bases and J gave up 12 bases; unmatched junction bases: 4. The CDR3 consists of 13 residues. The CDR3 loop reads CASSFRTGLPLHF. Written as DNA, the CDR3 is TGTGCCAGCAGCTTCAGGACAGGGTTACCCCTCCACTTT.

CDR3 region: CASSYGQGRTGELFF. Here the CDR3 DNA reads TGTGCCAGCAGTTACGGACAGGGTCGAACCGGGGAGCTGTTTTTT. The chain has TRBV6-2 or TRBV6-3 and TRBJ2-2; TRBD1 agrees at 8 bases. Trimming took 2 bases from V and 5 from J; bases not matched to a gene: 4. The CDR3 is 15 amino acids. In germline, CDR1 is MNHEY, CDR2 SVGEGT.

The J gene is TRBJ2-7, the V gene TRBV7-9, with TRBD2 matching over 10 bases. The CDR3 runs 17 residues. The V gene's germline CDR1 is SEHNR and CDR2 FQNEAQ (reference sequence). Unmatched junction bases numbered 12, after V lost 4 bases and J lost 3 bases. The CDR3 is CASSYPRSVAGGYEQYF. The CDR3 DNA is TGTGCCAGCAGCTACCCCCGCAGCGTAGCGGGAGGCTACGAGCAGTACTTC.

The rearrangement links TRBV19 to TRBJ1-6; no reliable D call. The CDR3 spans 13 residues. From germline, CDR1 is LNHDA and CDR2 SQIVND (reference sequence). The V gene lost 5 bases and the J gene lost 8 bases, with 10 bases spanning the gap. CDR3 nucleotides: TGTGCCAGTAGTCTCAATCGGGATTCACCCCTCCACTTT. It is translated as CASSLNRDSPLHF.

The chain has TRBV25-1 and TRBJ1-1; the D gene is possibly TRBD1 (5 bases). This CDR3 is built from 12 residues. Germline V gene sequence: CDR1 MGHDK, CDR2 SYGVNS. V lost 4 bases to trimming and J lost 4 bases, with 7 bases between them. This CDR3 is CASSVGRTEAFF. The CDR3 coding sequence is TGTGCCAGCAGTGTGGGGCGCACTGAAGCTTTCTTT.

The V call is TRBV5-1, the J call TRBJ2-3; D is ambiguous. CDR1 is SGHRS and CDR2 is YFSETQ in the germline V gene. V lost 4 bases, J lost 2 bases, and 8 bases lay in between. CDR3 length equals 13 residues. This CDR3 reads CASSPYYTDTQYF. The CDR3 DNA follows: TGCGCCAGCAGCCCCTATTACACAGATACGCAGTATTTT.

V is TRBV18 and J is TRBJ1-1, with D unresolved. There are 14 residues in the CDR3. V was trimmed by 3 bases and J by 4 bases, leaving 12 bases between them. Germline CDR1 is KGHSH and CDR2 is LQKENI. The CDR3 is CASSPNEVTTEAFF. In DNA form, the CDR3 reads TGTGCCAGCTCACCGAACGAGGTGACCACTGAAGCTTTCTTT.

The rearrangement links TRBV18 to TRBJ2-5; TRBD2 is a possible D gene (5 bases). Germline V gene sequence: CDR1 KGHSH, CDR2 LQKENI. CDR3 size: 14 residues. Trimming pared 2 bases from V and 5 bases from J, leaving 12 bases between. The CDR3 region is CASSPTVSGETQYF. The DNA for the CDR3 is TGTGCCAGCTCACCAACAGTATCGGGGGAGACCCAGTACTTC.

The V gene is TRBV5-1, the J gene TRBJ1-2; no firm D call. Germline V gene sequence: CDR1 SGHRS, CDR2 YFSETQ. V was trimmed by 5 bases and J by 2 bases, leaving 10 bases between them. The CDR3 is 13 amino acids. The CDR3 spells CASRREENYGYTF. The DNA for the CDR3 is TGCGCCAGCAGACGCGAGGAGAACTATGGCTACACCTTC.

Here the CDR3 DNA reads TGTGCCAGCAGCTTTACGAGCTCTGGAAACACCATATATTTT. Encoded protein: CASSFTSSGNTIYF. J is TRBJ1-3 and V is TRBV7-9, with D hard to call. Germline V gene data show CDR1 as SEHNR and CDR2 as FQNEAQ (reference sequence). The V and J ends lost 3 bases and 0 bases respectively, with 6 bases between them. CDR3 size: 14 residues.

This clone appeared once. The chain combines TRBV11-3 with TRBJ1-1, with D possibly TRBD1 on 6 matching bases. Trimming stripped 0 bases from V and 7 bases from J, with 12 bases between. Germline CDR1 and CDR2: SGHNT and YENEEA. CDR3 length: 14 residues. The CDR3 DNA reads as TGTGCCAGCAGCTTAGACGGAGGACAGAATGAAGCTTTCTTT. It is translated as CASSLDGGQNEAFF.

In DNA, the CDR3 is TGTGCCAGCAGGGACCCGCGGGGCAATCAGCCCCAGCATTTT. It specifies CASRDPRGNQPQHF. The chain has TRBV6-5 and TRBJ1-5; D not resolved. CDR1 MNHEY and CDR2 SVGAGI come from the germline V gene. The CDR3 covers 14 residues. V dropped 6 bases and J dropped 2 bases, with 11 bases sitting between them.

The chain combines TRBV5-5 with TRBJ1-3, with 7 bases that match TRBD1. This CDR3 comprises 14 residues. With V trimmed by 3 bases and J by 4 bases, 4 bases remained unmatched. Germline lookup yields CDR1 SGHKS and CDR2 YYEKEE (reference sequence). CDR3 region: CASSSQGVGNTIYF. DNA of the CDR3: TGTGCCAGCAGCTCCCAGGGGGTAGGAAACACCATATATTTT.

The genes are TRBV6-5 and TRBJ1-1, with unresolved D. With 6 bases removed from V and 8 bases from J, the gap between germline ends came to 10 bases. This CDR3 has 11 residues. The V gene's germline CDR1 is MNHEY and CDR2 SVGAGI. The CDR3 nucleotides are TGTGCCAGCAGGCGCTGGGCGGAAGCTTTCTTT. Residues: CASRRWAEAFF.

This chain uses TRBV18 with TRBJ2-7; TRBD1 might be the D (6 bases). This CDR3 region has 14 residues. Germline assignment: CDR1 KGHSH and CDR2 LQKENI. V shed 3 bases and J shed 6 bases, with 15 bases lying between them. The CDR3 DNA is TGTGCCAGCTCACCCGCGGACAGATCTCCCGAGCAGTACTTC. Translating it yields CASSPADRSPEQYF.